This entry lists 20 T cell receptor beta chains sequenced from one sample in a study of blood T cell repertoires in COVID-19 (dated by TCRdb to about 2020). Library prep was done by the immunoSEQ multiplex PCR assay. TCRdb holds this immuneACCESS table with in-frame rearrangements only. Some clones are missing; in checked studies, unresolved V genes explain under half, and the rest has no known cause. Counted in this sample were approximately 100,000 clones; roughly 82% of them appeared once. Of the sample, 11% is held by the ten largest clones. Sequencing input: peripheral blood. The receptors originated from a man in his 70s with active or convalescent COVID-19.

The chain couples TRBV7-9 to TRBJ1-3; 7 bases map to TRBD1. V was pared by 6 bases and J by 4 bases, with 6 bases of the junction left unmatched. The CDR3 is 14 residues long. Looked up from germline, CDR1 is SEHNR and CDR2 is FQNEAQ (reference sequence). CDR3 region: CASSSQGLGNTIYF. The CDR3 bases are TGTGCCAGCAGTTCACAGGGGCTCGGAAACACCATATATTTT.

This rearrangement joins TRBV5-4 to TRBJ2-1, with D unclear. V was clipped by 4 bases and J by 5 bases, with 13 bases between them. The CDR3 loop spans 14 amino acids. The germline V gene encodes CDR1 SGHNT and CDR2 YYREEE (reference sequence). The CDR3 DNA reads as TGTGCCAGCAGCCTTGTCCGAGCAAACAATGAGCAGTTCTTC. Translating gives CASSLVRANNEQFF.

The chain links TRBV7-2 to TRBJ2-3; D gene uncertain. V lost 1 base to trimming and J lost 0 bases, with 8 bases between them. The CDR3 totals 15 residues. Germline V gene sequence: CDR1 SGHTA, CDR2 FQGNSA. The DNA of the CDR3 is TGTGCCAGCAGCTTAGTTGGTGGCAGCACAGATACGCAGTATTTT. Translated, it gives CASSLVGGSTDTQYF.

This chain joins TRBV27 and TRBJ2-4; TRBD1 matches at 7 bases. The germline CDR1 and CDR2 sequences are MNHEY and SMNVEV (reference sequence). The J segment lost 2 bases and the V segment lost 5 bases, leaving 9 bases of the junction unmatched. The CDR3 sequence is 16 residues long. CDR3 sequence (DNA): TGTGCCAGCAGTCCGTACAGGGGCGGAACCAAAAACATTCAGTACTTC. The encoded protein is CASSPYRGGTKNIQYF.

The rearrangement links TRBV3-1 (or the pseudogene TRBV3-2) to TRBJ1-1; possibly TRBD1 for D (6 bases). This CDR3 spans 14 amino acids. V dropped 1 base and J dropped 3 bases, with 9 bases sitting between them. The germline gives CDR1 LGHDT, CDR2 YNNKEL (reference sequence). CDR3 in DNA: TGTGCCAGCAGCCAAGGGGCAGGGGACACTGAAGCTTTCTTT. Protein sequence: CASSQGAGDTEAFF.

This clone was counted a single time. The V call is TRBV6-6, the J call TRBJ1-3; tentatively, D is TRBD1 (5 bases). The V and J ends lost 6 bases and 0 bases respectively, with 18 bases between them. The CDR3 totals 17 residues. CDR1 is MNHNY, CDR2 SVGAGI, per germline (reference sequence). The CDR3 DNA sequence: TGTGCCAGCAGCCGAGGAGCGCGGGGCCACTCTGGAAACACCATATATTTT. Translation: CASSRGARGHSGNTIYF.

The table lists this clone with a few counts. The rearrangement links TRBV7-4 to TRBJ1-1; 7 bases are a match to TRBD1. Germline V lookup: CDR1 SGHVT, CDR2 SQSDAQ. Trimming took 10 bases from V and 1 from J; bases not matched to a gene: 12. The CDR3 runs to 15 residues. CDR3 protein: CATKTGKGQNTEAFF. CDR3 in DNA: TGTGCCACCAAGACAGGGAAGGGGCAGAACACTGAAGCTTTCTTT.

The chain recombines TRBV6-2 or TRBV6-3 with TRBJ2-3; 7 bases line up with TRBD1. Losses at the gene ends were 6 bases for V and 2 bases for J; bases not matched to a gene: 8. Germline values: CDR1 MNHEY, CDR2 SVGEGT. The CDR3 runs 15 residues. The CDR3 region is CASSPGQSYTDTQYF. CDR3 nucleotide sequence: TGTGCCAGCAGCCCGGGACAGAGCTACACAGATACGCAGTATTTT.

The rearrangement links TRBV21-1 to TRBJ2-1; the table gives TRBD2 as D, unverified against the DNA. TRBV21-1 is an annotated pseudogene. The CDR3 is 16 residues long. As DNA, the CDR3 is TGTGCCAGCAGGGGGGGACCCGACCGCCTTTACAATGAGCAGTTCTTC. Translation gives CASRGGPDRLYNEQFF.

The chain employs TRBV11-3 and TRBJ1-1; unclear D gene. From germline, CDR1 is SGHNT and CDR2 YENEEA. The CDR3 is 12 amino acids. V lost 5 bases to trimming and J lost 3 bases, with 7 bases between them. CDR3 DNA: TGTGCCAGCAGCGCGGGGTACACTGAAGCTTTCTTT. Translation: CASSAGYTEAFF.

V gene TRBV4-2 combines with J gene TRBJ2-5, with TRBD2 identical over 13 bases. Per germline, CDR1 LGHNA and CDR2 YNFKEQ. V shed 4 bases and J 0 bases; nucleotides not matched to a gene: 2. The CDR3 spans 16 residues. CDR3 region: CASSRGTSGNQETQYF. The CDR3, as DNA: TGTGCCAGCAGCCGAGGGACTAGCGGGAACCAAGAGACCCAGTACTTC.

V gene TRBV5-8 combines with J gene TRBJ1-5, with 8 bases matching TRBD1. Per the germline V gene, CDR1 is SGHTS and CDR2 is YDEGEE. The CDR3 covers 18 residues. J lost 3 bases, V lost 0 bases, and 11 bases had no gene match. The chain's CDR3 is CASSLGRPGGPVNQPQHF. CDR3 in DNA: TGTGCCAGCAGCTTGGGACGGCCAGGGGGCCCGGTCAATCAGCCCCAGCATTTT.

J is TRBJ2-1 and V is TRBV9; TRBD2 agrees at 11 bases. CDR3 length equals 15 residues. The trim removed 4 bases at V and 7 bases at J, leaving 7 bases unmatched. Germline V gene data show CDR1 as SGDLS and CDR2 as YYNGEE. CDR3 amino acids: CASSSGVAGGNEQFF. As DNA, the CDR3 is TGTGCCAGCAGCTCCGGGGTAGCGGGGGGGAATGAGCAGTTCTTC.

The chain uses TRBV19 and TRBJ1-3; 8 nucleotides agree with TRBD1. This CDR3 region has 14 residues. Germline CDR1 reads LNHDA; CDR2 reads SQIVND (reference sequence). V was pared by 7 bases and J by 4 bases, with 6 bases of the junction left unmatched. As DNA, the CDR3 is TGTGCCAGTAAAGGACAGGGAGAAGGAAACACCATATATTTT. Its protein product is CASKGQGEGNTIYF.

This clone was detected only a few times. The V gene is TRBV30, the J gene TRBJ1-2; D not certain. The germline V and J ends were trimmed by 4 bases and 8 bases, with 17 bases remaining between them. Germline V gene sequence: CDR1 GTSNPN, CDR2 SVGIG (reference sequence). The CDR3 has 13 amino acids. The CDR3 loop reads CAWNRYPSAGYTF. CDR3 DNA sequence: TGTGCCTGGAACCGGTACCCGAGCGCGGGCTACACCTTC. Full variable domain (remainder filled in from reference TRBV30 and TRBJ1-2): SQTIHQWPATLVQPVGSPLSLECTVEGTSNPNLYWYRQAAGRGLQLLFYSVGIGQISSEVPQNLSASRPQDRQFILSSKKLLLSDSGFYLCAWNRYPSAGYTFGSGTRLTVV.

The V call is TRBV25-1, the J call TRBJ1-6; 8 nucleotides align to TRBD1. The CDR3 consists of 18 residues. Germline V gene sequence: CDR1 MGHDK, CDR2 SYGVNS. J lost 5 bases, V lost 5 bases, and 14 bases had no gene match. The CDR3 spells CASSPHLGTGLNNSPLHF. As DNA, the CDR3 is TGTGCCAGCAGTCCTCACCTTGGGACAGGATTAAATAATTCACCCCTCCACTTT. Full variable domain (remainder filled in from reference TRBV25-1 and TRBJ1-6): EADIYQTPRYLVIGTGKKITLECSQTMGHDKMYWYQQDPGMELHLIHYSYGVNSTEKGDLSSESTVSRIRTEHFPLTLESARPSHTSQYLCASSPHLGTGLNNSPLHFGNGTRLTVT.

This clone has a handful of counts. V and J are TRBV5-1 and TRBJ2-3; perhaps TRBD1 as D (6 bases). V lost 4 bases and J lost 4, with 13 bases in between. The germline V gene has CDR1 SGHRS and CDR2 YFSETQ. The CDR3 length is 14 residues. CDR3 region: CASSPGQRSDTQYF. The CDR3 bases are TGCGCCAGCAGCCCCGGACAGAGATCAGATACGCAGTATTTT.

The gene calls are TRBV7-8 and TRBJ2-3; 12 positions match TRBD2. The length of the CDR3 is 16 residues. The ends lost 5 bases at V and 5 bases at J; junction bases unmatched: 8. Germline V CDR1 and CDR2: SGHVS, FQNEAQ. CDR3 coding DNA: TGTGCCAGCAGCCGCTGGACTAGCGGGGTTCTAGATACGCAGTATTTT. Translated, it gives CASSRWTSGVLDTQYF.

The V call is TRBV19, the J call TRBJ2-7; D might be TRBD2 (5 bases). This CDR3 has 13 residues. Per germline, CDR1 LNHDA and CDR2 SQIVND (reference sequence). The V and J ends lost 7 bases and 6 bases respectively, with 16 bases between them. The CDR3 DNA follows: TGTGCCAGTATGGCGTCCCCGGGATTCGAGCAGTACTTC. Its protein is CASMASPGFEQYF.

A few counts support this clone. In nucleotides, the CDR3 is TGTGCCAGCCCCTCGGGGGGAGCGGGGGGGCAGGAGCAGTTCTTC. Translation gives CASPSGGAGGQEQFF. The chain combines TRBV2 with TRBJ2-1; TRBD2 aligns across 10 bases. The germline CDR1 and CDR2 sequences are SNHLY and FYNNEI. V shed 8 bases and J 10 bases; nucleotides not matched to a gene: 14. The CDR3 contains 15 residues.